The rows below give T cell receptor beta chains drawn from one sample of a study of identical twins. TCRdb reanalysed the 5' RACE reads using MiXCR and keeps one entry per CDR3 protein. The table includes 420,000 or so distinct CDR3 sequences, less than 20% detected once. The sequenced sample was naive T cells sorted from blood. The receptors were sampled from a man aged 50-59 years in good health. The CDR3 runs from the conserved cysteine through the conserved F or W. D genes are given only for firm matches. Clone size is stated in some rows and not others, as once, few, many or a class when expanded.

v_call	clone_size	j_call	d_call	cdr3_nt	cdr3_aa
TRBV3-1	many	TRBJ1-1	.	TGTGCCAGCACAGGTCCCACTGAAGCTTTCTTT	CASTGPTEAFF
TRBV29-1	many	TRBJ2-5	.	TGCAGCGTTGCATGGCAAGAGACCCAGTACTTC	CSVAWQETQYF
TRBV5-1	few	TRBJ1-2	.	TGCGCCAGCAGCTTGGGACAGAAAATCAACTATGGCTACACCTTC	CASSLGQKINYGYTF
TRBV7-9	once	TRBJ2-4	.	TGTGCCAGCAGCTTAGCGGGGGCTAGGAACATTCAGTACTTC	CASSLAGARNIQYF
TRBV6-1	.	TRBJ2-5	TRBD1	TGTGCCAGCAGTCTTGAGGGGGCCTCTGGGGCCCAGTACTTC	CASSLEGASGAQYF
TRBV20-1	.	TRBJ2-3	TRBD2	TGCAGTGCTCTTGGGCTAGCGGGAGGGCCAACTCCCCCTGATACGCAGTATTTT	CSALGLAGGPTPPDTQYF
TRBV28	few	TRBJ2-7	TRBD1	TGTGCCAGCAGGGGGACAGAAAGCTCCTACGAGCAGTACTTC	CASRGTESSYEQYF
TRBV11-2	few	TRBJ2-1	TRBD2	TGTGCCAGCAGCATAGGAACCGGGACTAGCGGTGAGCAGTTCTTC	CASSIGTGTSGEQFF
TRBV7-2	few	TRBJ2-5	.	TGTGCCAGCAGCTTAGTCCAGGGGACTAATGGAGAGACCCAGTACTTC	CASSLVQGTNGETQYF
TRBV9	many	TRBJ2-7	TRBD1	TGTGCCAGCAGCGTAGGACCGGGACAGGGGGCCTACGAGCAGTACTTC	CASSVGPGQGAYEQYF
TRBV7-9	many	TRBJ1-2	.	TGTGCCAGCAGCCCACGCCCTGCAGCAAACTATGGCTACACCTTC	CASSPRPAANYGYTF
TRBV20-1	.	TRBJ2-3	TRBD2	TGCAGTGCTAGAAAGACTAGCGGAGTGGGAGATACGCAGTATTTT	CSARKTSGVGDTQYF
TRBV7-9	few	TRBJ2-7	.	TGTGCCATCCGCAGTCCACTCTCCTACGAGCAGTACTTC	CAIRSPLSYEQYF
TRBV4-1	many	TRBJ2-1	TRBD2	TGCGCCAGCAGCTACATACCTATTGCGGGAGGCTCCTACAATGAGCAGTTCTTC	CASSYIPIAGGSYNEQFF
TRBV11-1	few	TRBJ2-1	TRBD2	TGTGCCAGCAGCTTTAGCGGAAGACCCGGGGGGAGCAGCTACAATGAGCAGTTCTTC	CASSFSGRPGGSSYNEQFF
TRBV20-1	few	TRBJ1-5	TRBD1	TGCAGTGCGCCTCGGGACAGGGGCAGAAATCAGCCCCAGCATTTT	CSAPRDRGRNQPQHF
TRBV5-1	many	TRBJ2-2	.	TGCGCCAGCAGCTTGGAGGGCCTTGGATGGAACACCGGGGAGCTGTTTTTT	CASSLEGLGWNTGELFF